Below are 6 T cell receptor beta chains sequenced from a single sample in a study of OX40 agonist ivuxolimab in advanced cancers. This table comes from immunoSEQ multiplex PCR, and its TCRdb copy is limited to in-frame clones, with some not included. The sample lists about 160,000 clones, 94% occurring once. This specimen consisted of CD4+ or CD8+ T cells sorted from blood, obtained in a trial of the OX40 agonist ivuxolimab. The receptors stem from an adult with an advanced solid tumor such as melanoma, head and neck, liver or kidney cancer.

The V call is TRBV9, the J call TRBJ1-2; D gene uncertain. V shed 8 bases and J shed 6 bases, with 5 bases lying between them. Germline V lookup: CDR1 SGDLS, CDR2 YYNGEE. The CDR3 consists of 9 residues. For the CDR3, the DNA is TGTGCCAGTCAGCATGGCTACACCTTC. Protein product: CASQHGYTF.

The chain recombines TRBV30 with TRBJ2-6; D may be TRBD1 (5 bases). The V gene's germline CDR1 is GTSNPN and CDR2 SVGIG (reference sequence). This CDR3 has 15 amino acids. V lost 2 bases and J 0 bases, leaving 8 bases between the germline ends. CDR3 in DNA: TGTGCCTGGAGTCCAGGGAACTCTGGGGCCAACGTCCTGACTTTC. Translation: CAWSPGNSGANVLTF.

The J gene is TRBJ2-3, the V gene TRBV9, with 7 bases matching TRBD2. CDR1 and CDR2 from the germline V gene are SGDLS and YYNGEE. This CDR3 contains 15 residues. Losses at the gene ends were 6 bases for V and 3 bases for J; bases not matched to a gene: 10. The CDR3 DNA follows: TGTGCCAGCACCCCTCGACTAGCAGCAACAGATACGCAGTATTTT. This encodes CASTPRLAATDTQYF.

The chain uses TRBV6-5 and TRBJ1-4; 7 bases agree with TRBD1. The ends lost 5 bases at V and 7 bases at J; junction bases unmatched: 10. The CDR3 runs to 15 residues. Per germline, CDR1 MNHEY and CDR2 SVGAGI. CDR3 amino acids: CASSRMPGTAEKLFF. The CDR3 nucleotides read TGTGCCAGCAGTCGCATGCCCGGGACAGCTGAAAAACTGTTTTTT.

This rearrangement joins TRBV6-1 to TRBJ2-7; a weak D match, TRBD1 (6 bases). The CDR3 has 15 amino acids. Germline CDR1 MNHNS, CDR2 SASEGT. Trimming took 7 bases from V and 1 from J, leaving 17 bases between them. The CDR3 reads CASTDLPQGSYEQYF. The CDR3 DNA sequence: TGTGCCAGCACTGACCTCCCCCAGGGGTCCTACGAGCAGTACTTC.

A single count supports this clone. The chain carries TRBV7-9 and TRBJ1-2; D is perhaps TRBD1 (5 bases). The V gene lost 7 bases and the J gene lost 0 bases, with 18 bases spanning the gap. Looked up from germline, CDR1 is SEHNR and CDR2 is FQNEAQ (reference sequence). There are 16 residues in the CDR3. CDR3 in amino acids: CASILTWDVTNYGYTF. DNA for the CDR3: TGTGCCAGCATCCTTACTTGGGACGTAACTAACTATGGCTACACCTTC.